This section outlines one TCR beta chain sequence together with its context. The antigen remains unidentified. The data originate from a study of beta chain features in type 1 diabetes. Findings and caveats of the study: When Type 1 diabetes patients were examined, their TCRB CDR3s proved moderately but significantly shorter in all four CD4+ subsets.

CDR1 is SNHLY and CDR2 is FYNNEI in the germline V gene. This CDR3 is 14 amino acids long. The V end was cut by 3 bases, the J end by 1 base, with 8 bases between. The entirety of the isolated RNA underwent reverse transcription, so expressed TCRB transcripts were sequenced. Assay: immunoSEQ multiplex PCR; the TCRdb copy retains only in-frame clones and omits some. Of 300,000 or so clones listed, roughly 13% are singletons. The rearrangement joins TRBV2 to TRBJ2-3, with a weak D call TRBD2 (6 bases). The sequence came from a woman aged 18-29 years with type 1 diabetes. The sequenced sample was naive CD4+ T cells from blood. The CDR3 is CASSEGGGTDTQYF. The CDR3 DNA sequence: TGTGCCAGCAGTGAGGGAGGAGGCACAGATACGCAGTATTTT.